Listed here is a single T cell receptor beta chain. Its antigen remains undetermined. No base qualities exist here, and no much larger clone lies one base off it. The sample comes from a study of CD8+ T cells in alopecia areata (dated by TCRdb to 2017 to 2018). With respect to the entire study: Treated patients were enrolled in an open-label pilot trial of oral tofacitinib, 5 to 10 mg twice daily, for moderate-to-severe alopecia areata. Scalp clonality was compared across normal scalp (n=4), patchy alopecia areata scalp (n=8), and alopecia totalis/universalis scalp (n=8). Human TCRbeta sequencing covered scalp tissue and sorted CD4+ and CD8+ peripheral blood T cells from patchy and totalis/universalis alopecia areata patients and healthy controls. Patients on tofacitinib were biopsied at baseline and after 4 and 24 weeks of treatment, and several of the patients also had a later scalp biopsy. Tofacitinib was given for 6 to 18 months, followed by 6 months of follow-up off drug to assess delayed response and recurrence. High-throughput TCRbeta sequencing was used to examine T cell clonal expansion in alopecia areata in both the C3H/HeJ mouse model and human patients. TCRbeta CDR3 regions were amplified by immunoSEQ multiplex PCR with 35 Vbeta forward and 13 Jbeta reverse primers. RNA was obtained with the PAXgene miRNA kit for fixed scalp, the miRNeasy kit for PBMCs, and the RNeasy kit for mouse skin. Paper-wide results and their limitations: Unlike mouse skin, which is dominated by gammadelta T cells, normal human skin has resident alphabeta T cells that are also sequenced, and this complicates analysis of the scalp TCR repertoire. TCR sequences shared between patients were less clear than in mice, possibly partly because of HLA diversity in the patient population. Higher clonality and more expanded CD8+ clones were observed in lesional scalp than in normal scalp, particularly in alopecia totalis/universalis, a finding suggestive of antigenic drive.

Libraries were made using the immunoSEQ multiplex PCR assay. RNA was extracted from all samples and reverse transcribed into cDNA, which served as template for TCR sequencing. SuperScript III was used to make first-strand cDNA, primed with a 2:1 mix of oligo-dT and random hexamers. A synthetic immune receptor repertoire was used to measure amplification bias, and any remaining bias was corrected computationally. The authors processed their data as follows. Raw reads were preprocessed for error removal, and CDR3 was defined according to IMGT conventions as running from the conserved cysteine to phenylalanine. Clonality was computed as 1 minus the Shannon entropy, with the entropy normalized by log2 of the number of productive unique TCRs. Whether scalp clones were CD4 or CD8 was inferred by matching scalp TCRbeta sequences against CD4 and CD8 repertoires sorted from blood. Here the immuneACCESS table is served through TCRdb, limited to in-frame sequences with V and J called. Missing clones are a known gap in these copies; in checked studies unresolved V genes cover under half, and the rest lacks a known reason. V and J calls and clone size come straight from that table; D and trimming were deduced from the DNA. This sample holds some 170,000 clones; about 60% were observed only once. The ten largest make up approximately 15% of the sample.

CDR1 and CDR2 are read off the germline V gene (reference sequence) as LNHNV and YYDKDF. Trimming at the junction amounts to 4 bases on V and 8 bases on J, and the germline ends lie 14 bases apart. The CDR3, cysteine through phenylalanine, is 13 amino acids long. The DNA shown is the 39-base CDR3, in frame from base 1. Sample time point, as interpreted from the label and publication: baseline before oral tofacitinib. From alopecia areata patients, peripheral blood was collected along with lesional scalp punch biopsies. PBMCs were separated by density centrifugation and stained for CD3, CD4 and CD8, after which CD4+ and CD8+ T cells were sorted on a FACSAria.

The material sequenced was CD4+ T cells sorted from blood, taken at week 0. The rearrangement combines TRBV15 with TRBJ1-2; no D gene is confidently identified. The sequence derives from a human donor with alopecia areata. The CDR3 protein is CATSTRNLGGYTF. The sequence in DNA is TGTGCCACCAGCACCAGAAACCTGGGGGGCTACACCTTC.